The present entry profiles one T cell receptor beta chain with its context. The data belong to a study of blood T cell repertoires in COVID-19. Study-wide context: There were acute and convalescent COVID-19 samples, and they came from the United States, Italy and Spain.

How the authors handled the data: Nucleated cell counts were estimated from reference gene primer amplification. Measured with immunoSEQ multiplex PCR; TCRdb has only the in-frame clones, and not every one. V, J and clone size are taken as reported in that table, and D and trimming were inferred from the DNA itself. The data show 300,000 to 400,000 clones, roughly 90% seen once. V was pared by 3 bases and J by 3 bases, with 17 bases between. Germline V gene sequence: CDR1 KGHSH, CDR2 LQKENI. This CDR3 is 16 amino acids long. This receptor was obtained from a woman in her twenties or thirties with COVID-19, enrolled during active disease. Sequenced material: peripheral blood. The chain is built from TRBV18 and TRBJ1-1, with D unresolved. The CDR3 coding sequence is TGTGCCAGCTCACCGGTCGTGGGCCACTCATACACTGAAGCTTTCTTT. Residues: CASSPVVGHSYTEAFF.